This is a list of T cell receptor beta chains from one sample in a study of T cells after posttransplantation cyclophosphamide. Assay used: immunoSEQ multiplex PCR; TCRdb lists only in-frame clones, some missing. Found here are 5,000 or so clones, roughly 73% of them singletons; the top ten hold 53%. The input for sequencing was PBMCs, taken around 300 days after allogeneic stem cell transplant with calcineurin inhibitor and methotrexate. These receptors originate from a female patient aged 50-59 years who received an allogeneic stem cell transplant from an unrelated donor, was CMV-positive, and had acute and chronic GVHD. Part of the T cell pool may stem from the graft donor. CDR3s include the opening cysteine and the closing phenylalanine or tryptophan. A D gene is named only where the DNA matches it firmly. Size tells how often a clone was seen (once, few, many) or the class of an expanded clone, and some rows leave it out.

TRBD2	.	TRBV6-5	TRBJ2-7	TGTGCCAGCAGTTACCTATCCACCGGGACTAGCGGCGAGCAGTACTTC	CASSYLSTGTSGEQYF
TRBD1	few	TRBV5-1	TRBJ1-1	TGCGCCAGCAGCTTGTCGACAGGGGCCGCTTTCTTT	CASSLSTGAAFF
.	.	TRBV11-3	TRBJ2-2	TGTGCCAGCAGCGGAGGACTCGGGCTAGCAGCGAACACCGGGGAGCTGTTTTTT	CASSGGLGLAANTGELFF
.	.	TRBV5-8	TRBJ1-5	TGTGCCAGCAGCTTGGGGGCTGGCTCGGAGCCCCAGCATTTT	CASSLGAGSEPQHF
.	.	TRBV6-5	TRBJ2-3	TGTGCCAGCAACTACAGGAGTGCTAGCACAGATACGCAGTATTTT	CASNYRSASTDTQYF
.	few	TRBV6-6	TRBJ1-5	TGTGCCAGCAGTCTCATCCAGGGTAGCAATCAGCCCCAGCATTTT	CASSLIQGSNQPQHF
.	few	TRBV19	TRBJ1-4	TGTGCCAGTAGTATCCCGGGGGGTGAAAAACTGTTTTTT	CASSIPGGEKLFF
TRBD1	once	TRBV4-1	TRBJ2-2	TGCGCCAGCAGCCAGAGGACAGGCCCCGGGGAGCTGTTTTTT	CASSQRTGPGELFF
.	.	TRBV5-1	TRBJ2-1	TGCGCCAGCAGCATTCGAGGGCCCTACAATGAGCAGTTCTTC	CASSIRGPYNEQFF
TRBD1	few	TRBV28	TRBJ1-5	TGTGCCAGCAGTTCCTCGACAGGGTTGCATCAGCCCCAGCATTTT	CASSSSTGLHQPQHF
TRBD2	few	TRBV9	TRBJ2-3	TGTGCCAGCAGCCAAAGTACTAGCGGGAGGGATACGCAGTATTTT	CASSQSTSGRDTQYF
.	.	TRBV18	TRBJ2-2	TGTGCCAGCTCACCGGGCTGGAACACCGGGGAGCTGTTTTTT	CASSPGWNTGELFF
.	once	TRBV6-5	TRBJ1-1	TGTGCCAGCAGTGAAGGCGGGGGGGATGAAGCTTTCTTT	CASSEGGGDEAFF
.	once	TRBV5-1	TRBJ1-1	TGCGCCAGCAGCTTGGATGGCGGTAGAAGAGCGAACACTGAAGCTTTCTTT	CASSLDGGRRANTEAFF
TRBD2	.	TRBV6-6	TRBJ2-7	TGTGCCAGCAGTTACTCGATTGCGGGGGATTACGAGCAGTACTTC	CASSYSIAGDYEQYF
.	few	TRBV6-6	TRBJ2-4	TGTGCCAGCAGTTACCAGGACAGTGGTAGCATTCAGTACTTC	CASSYQDSGSIQYF
TRBD1	.	TRBV5-1	TRBJ2-5	TGCGCCAGCAGCCGGGACAGGGTTATAGAGACCCAGTACTTC	CASSRDRVIETQYF
.	.	TRBV9	TRBJ1-4	TGTGCCAGCAGCGTATACTCAGGGCTTAATGAAAAACTGTTTTTT	CASSVYSGLNEKLFF
TRBD1	once	TRBV6-1	TRBJ2-3	TGTGCCAGCAGTGAAGGGACAGGGGGCGCAGATACGCAGTATTTT	CASSEGTGGADTQYF
.	.	TRBV5-1	TRBJ2-5	TGCGCCAGCAGCTTGGAAGGGGTGGCTTCCCAGTACTTC	CASSLEGVASQYF
.	.	TRBV19	TRBJ1-6	TGTGCCAGTAGATCGACAGGCCCAAATTCACCCCTCCACTTT	CASRSTGPNSPLHF
TRBD2	medium-sized	TRBV5-5	TRBJ2-1	TGTGCCAGCAGCCCCTCCGGGACTACCTTGTACAATGAGCAGTTCTTC	CASSPSGTTLYNEQFF
TRBD1	.	TRBV29-1	TRBJ1-2	TGCAGCGTTGAGCTCTCCCGGGACAGGGGGCCCTATGGCTACACCTTC	CSVELSRDRGPYGYTF
.	few	TRBV5-1	TRBJ1-2	TGCGCCAGCAGCTCCGGTTCGGCGGGGGGCGGCTATGGCTACACCTTC	CASSSGSAGGGYGYTF
.	.	TRBV7-9	TRBJ1-4	TGTGCCAGCGGACATAGAGACGAAAAACTGTTTTTT	CASGHRDEKLFF
.	few	TRBV7-8	TRBJ1-2	TGTGCCAGCAGCTTATACTCCCGGGGGTCAGGCTACACCTTC	CASSLYSRGSGYTF
.	medium-sized	TRBV2	TRBJ2-7	TGTGCCAGCAGTGACGGGCGCCGGGGGAACGAGCAGTACTTC	CASSDGRRGNEQYF
TRBD1	.	TRBV5-5	TRBJ2-2	TGTGCCAGCAGGTCGGGACAGGGCTCCGGGGAGCTGTTTTTT	CASRSGQGSGELFF
TRBD2	.	TRBV28	TRBJ2-3	TGTGCCAGCAGACTAGCGGGAGGCACAGATACGCAGTATTTT	CASRLAGGTDTQYF
.	.	TRBV25-1	TRBJ2-1	TGTGCCAGCAGTGAAATCAGGGCCGGGCAGTTCTTC	CASSEIRAGQFF
TRBD2	.	TRBV10-3	TRBJ2-1	TGTGCCATCAGTGGCGGGACTAGTATTTTTGGCCCCTACAATGAGCAGTTCTTC	CAISGGTSIFGPYNEQFF
TRBD1	.	TRBV6-5	TRBJ2-1	TGTGCCAGCAGTCTGGACAGGGCAAATGAGCAGTTCTTC	CASSLDRANEQFF
.	.	TRBV7-2	TRBJ1-1	TGTGCCAGCAGCTTCCAACTGTCCCTGGTTGGCACTGAAGCTTTCTTT	CASSFQLSLVGTEAFF
TRBD1	.	TRBV6-5	TRBJ1-2	TGTGCCAGCAGTTACCAGGGGGAAGGGTATGGCTACACCTTC	CASSYQGEGYGYTF
TRBD1	.	TRBV27	TRBJ1-2	TGTGCCAGCAGTTTTTGGACAGGGGGCTTCTATGGCTACACCTTC	CASSFWTGGFYGYTF
.	few	TRBV19	TRBJ1-1	TGTGCCAGTAGTGGGGACAAATACACTGAAGCTTTCTTT	CASSGDKYTEAFF
.	.	TRBV28	TRBJ2-2	TGTGCCAGCAGTTTCCCTGGAGCCCTCGGGGAGCTGTTTTTT	CASSFPGALGELFF
.	.	TRBV6-1	TRBJ2-5	TGTGCCAGCAAGGCAGGCCCTGTTAAGACCCAGTACTTC	CASKAGPVKTQYF
TRBD1	.	TRBV27	TRBJ1-1	TGTGCCAGCAGTTTACCGGGACAGTCAGCTTTCTTT	CASSLPGQSAFF
.	.	TRBV28	TRBJ1-1	TGTGCCAGCATCGAGGAGGGCTGGAACACTGAAGCTTTCTTT	CASIEEGWNTEAFF
TRBD1	.	TRBV6-1	TRBJ1-1	TGTGCCAGCAGTGGCGGACAGGTCGGCGACACTGAAGCTTTCTTT	CASSGGQVGDTEAFF
.	.	TRBV19	TRBJ1-4	TGTGCCAGTAGTATGTCGGTGAGGAGAACTAATGAAAAACTGTTTTTT	CASSMSVRRTNEKLFF
TRBD2	.	TRBV7-9	TRBJ2-3	TGTGCCAGCAGTCGGACTAGCGGGGGCACAGATACGCAGTATTTT	CASSRTSGGTDTQYF
TRBD2	once	TRBV28	TRBJ2-1	TGTGCCAGCAGTTTAGTTACTAGCGGGAGGTACAATGAGCAGTTCTTC	CASSLVTSGRYNEQFF
.	few	TRBV28	TRBJ1-2	TGTGCCAGCAGTGCACGGGCAGGGGAGGGCTACACCTTC	CASSARAGEGYTF
.	.	TRBV7-2	TRBJ2-1	TGTGCCAGCAGCTTAGCCAGCGGAACCTACAATGAGCAGTTCTTC	CASSLASGTYNEQFF
.	medium-sized	TRBV7-9	TRBJ1-3	TGTGCCAGCAGCCGACCGTCATCACAGAGAACTGGAAACACCATATATTTT	CASSRPSSQRTGNTIYF
.	.	TRBV6-5	TRBJ2-7	TGTGCCAGCAGTCCTGGGCGGGGTCTGCAGTACTTC	CASSPGRGLQYF
TRBD1	.	TRBV6-1	TRBJ2-4	TGTGCCAGCAGTGTCCCCCAGGACAGGTCCGGCAAAAACATTCAGTACTTC	CASSVPQDRSGKNIQYF
TRBD1	.	TRBV28	TRBJ1-2	TGTGCCAGCAGTATCGTGGGGACAGCTAACTATGGCTACACCTTC	CASSIVGTANYGYTF
.	.	TRBV28	TRBJ1-1	TGTGCCAGCAGTTTATTATCCGAAACTATCTTTGCCCTGGGCACTGAAGCTTTCTTT	CASSLLSETIFALGTEAFF
.	.	TRBV9	TRBJ1-1	TGTGCCAGCAGCTTGTGGGGCATGAACACTGAAGCTTTCTTT	CASSLWGMNTEAFF
.	.	TRBV28	TRBJ2-7	TGTGCCAGCAGTTTATGGCAAGGGGGGGACAAACTATACGAGCAGTACTTC	CASSLWQGGDKLYEQYF
TRBD1	.	TRBV5-1	TRBJ2-7	TGCGCCAGCAGCTGGGACAGGGGAAAAGGATCCGAGCAGTACTTC	CASSWDRGKGSEQYF
.	.	TRBV6-5	TRBJ1-3	TGTGCCAGCAGAGCGGCGTTCTCTGGAAACACCATATATTTT	CASRAAFSGNTIYF
.	.	TRBV18	TRBJ2-1	TGTGCCAGCTCCGACAGCAGACAGGCTAGTAAGTTCTTC	CASSDSRQASKFF
TRBD2	.	TRBV5-6	TRBJ2-3	TGTGCCACTAGCGGGAGGGGCACAGATACGCAGTATTTT	CATSGRGTDTQYF
TRBD2	.	TRBV5-1	TRBJ2-1	TGCGCCAGCAGCATTGGGACTAGCGGGACGACGACGGGAGATGAGCAGTTCTTC	CASSIGTSGTTTGDEQFF
.	.	TRBV5-1	TRBJ2-1	TGCGCCAGCAGCTTAGTTAGCTCCTACAATGAGCAGTTCTTC	CASSLVSSYNEQFF
TRBD1	.	TRBV6-5	TRBJ1-5	TGTGCCAGCAGTTCCGACAGGGGTGGCAATCAGCCCCAGCATTTT	CASSSDRGGNQPQHF